This passage covers 25 T cell receptor beta chains from one sample sequenced in a study of T cell responses to AZD1222 COVID-19 vaccine (dated by TCRdb to the early 2020s). Reading the label with the study, this specimen's time point is: about 28 days (+/-7) after the second vaccine dose. To prepare the library, the immunoSEQ multiplex PCR assay was applied. TCRdb provides this immuneACCESS table in a form limited to in-frame rearrangements. Some clones are lacking; in checked studies, under half of them reflect an unresolved V gene, and why the rest are absent is not known. The sample contains under 150,000 clones, 85% to 95% of them found a single time. The top ten clones comprise around 10% of the sample. This specimen was peripheral blood, taken 28 days after the second AZD1222 dose. These receptors were taken from an adult who received the AZD1222 COVID-19 vaccine.

This rearrangement joins TRBV2 to TRBJ1-1; D ambiguous. The CDR3 is made up of 10 amino acids. Germline CDR1 reads SNHLY; CDR2 reads FYNNEI. V dropped 8 bases and J dropped 6 bases, with 7 bases sitting between them. The CDR3 is CASGAPEAFF. The CDR3 nucleotides are TGTGCCAGCGGCGCTCCTGAAGCTTTCTTT.

This rearrangement joins TRBV11-2 to TRBJ1-3, with a possible D match to TRBD1 (5 bases). V lost 4 bases to trimming and J lost 1 base, with 11 bases between them. CDR3 length: 15 amino acids. CDR1 SGHAT and CDR2 FQNNGV come from the germline V gene. The CDR3, as DNA: TGTGCCAGCAGCTATAATGGGGGATCTGGAAACACCATATATTTT. Its translation is CASSYNGGSGNTIYF.

The rearrangement links TRBV27 to TRBJ1-4, with D unclear. Germline CDR1 is MNHEY and CDR2 is SMNVEV (reference sequence). The length of the CDR3 is 12 residues. Trimming took 8 bases from V and 10 from J, leaving 14 bases between them. CDR3 DNA sequence: TGTGCCAGCTCCCTACCCAAGGGAAAACTGTTTTTT. Protein product: CASSLPKGKLFF.

The chain couples TRBV28 to TRBJ1-2; TRBD1 is a possible D gene (5 bases). With 5 bases removed from V and 4 bases from J, the gap between germline ends came to 17 bases. The CDR3 is 15 amino acids. Germline assignment: CDR1 MDHEN and CDR2 SYDVKM. The CDR3 reads CASSVTVSQGYGYTF. The CDR3 DNA reads TGTGCCAGCAGTGTGACGGTCTCCCAGGGCTATGGCTACACCTTC.

The chain has TRBV6-1 and TRBJ2-3; no firm D call. Trimming took 2 bases from V and 6 from J, leaving 6 bases between them. CDR1 and CDR2 from the germline V gene are MNHNS and SASEGT. The CDR3 is 12 amino acids. CDR3 loop: CASSEITDTQYF. CDR3 coding DNA: TGTGCCAGCAGTGAAATTACGGATACGCAGTATTTT.

V and J are TRBV6-5 and TRBJ1-4, with D possibly TRBD1 on 6 matching bases. The germline V and J ends were trimmed by 7 bases and 2 bases, with 11 bases remaining between them. Germline V lookup: CDR1 MNHEY, CDR2 SVGAGI. The CDR3 sequence is 14 residues long. The DNA for the CDR3 is TGTGCCAGCAAGAGGGACACCACTAATGAAAAACTGTTTTTT. The encoded protein is CASKRDTTNEKLFF.

The CDR3 DNA follows: TGCAGTACCAGTGAAGGGGGCGAGGGACCCCTCCACTTT. This encodes CSTSEGGEGPLHF. The chain has TRBV20-1 and TRBJ1-6; 7 bases match TRBD1. Per germline, CDR1 DFQATT and CDR2 SNEGSKA (reference sequence). This CDR3 is 13 amino acids long. Trimming removed 8 bases from V and 12 bases from J; junction bases left unmatched: 13.

The chain carries TRBV4-1 and TRBJ1-5, with D uncertain. CDR3 length: 13 residues. The germline V and J ends were trimmed by 0 bases and 4 bases, with 4 bases remaining between them. CDR1 and CDR2 (germline): MGHRA, YSYEKL. CDR3 loop: CASSQDGNQPQHF. In nucleotides, the CDR3 is TGCGCCAGCAGCCAAGATGGTAATCAGCCCCAGCATTTT.

The V and J genes are TRBV4-1 and TRBJ1-5; D unclear. The V and J ends lost 5 bases and 8 bases respectively, with 13 bases between them. The CDR3 sequence is 13 residues long. Germline V lookup: CDR1 MGHRA, CDR2 YSYEKL. The CDR3 coding sequence is TGCGCCAGCAGCGAGGGAGGACTTGAGCCCCAGCATTTT. As protein: CASSEGGLEPQHF.

This clone was seen only once. The chain recombines TRBV7-9 with TRBJ2-7; the D gene is possibly TRBD1 (6 bases). V was pared by 5 bases and J by 2 bases, with 13 bases between. CDR3 length equals 14 residues. The germline CDR1 and CDR2 sequences are SEHNR and FQNEAQ (reference sequence). CDR3 nucleotide sequence: TGTGCCAGCAGCGACCAGGGGTGGGCCTACGAGCAGTACTTC. Protein product: CASSDQGWAYEQYF.

The chain recombines TRBV7-9 with TRBJ1-5, with 8 bases aligning to TRBD1. The V gene end was trimmed by 4 bases and the J gene end by 7 bases; junction bases not matched to a gene: 12. The CDR3 is 16 residues long. CDR1 and CDR2 (germline): SEHNR, FQNEAQ (reference sequence). The CDR3 spells CASSSAGQGGRQPQHF. The CDR3 region has the DNA TGTGCCAGCAGCTCAGCCGGACAGGGCGGCAGGCAGCCCCAGCATTTT.

This clone showed up just once. The CDR3 sequence: CASSQGRGGGYGYTF. The CDR3 bases are TGCGCCAGCAGCCAAGGGAGGGGAGGGGGCTATGGCTACACCTTC. V and J are TRBV4-3 and TRBJ1-2, with D possibly TRBD1 on 6 matching bases. V lost 1 base, J lost 4 bases, and 13 bases lay in between. The CDR3 consists of 15 residues. The germline CDR1 and CDR2 sequences are LGHNA and YSLEER.

V and J are TRBV6-5 and TRBJ1-5; 7 bases align to TRBD1. CDR1 and CDR2 from the germline V gene are MNHEY and SVGAGI. This CDR3 has 14 residues. V lost 6 bases, J lost 3 bases, and 5 bases stayed unmatched. The CDR3 reads CASRQGGHNQPQHF. DNA of the CDR3: TGTGCCAGCAGGCAGGGGGGGCACAATCAGCCCCAGCATTTT.

The count of this clone is one. The genes are TRBV6-2 or TRBV6-3 and TRBJ1-2; D not resolved. The germline CDR1 and CDR2 sequences are MNHEY and SVGEGT. The CDR3 consists of 15 residues. The V gene lost 6 bases and the J gene lost 4 bases, with 18 bases spanning the gap. In nucleotides, the CDR3 is TGTGCCAGCAGCGAATGGGGTAAGGTTACCTATGGCTACACCTTC. The encoded protein is CASSEWGKVTYGYTF.

V usage is TRBV13 and J usage is TRBJ2-3; 9 nucleotides agree with TRBD2. The CDR3 sequence is 16 residues long. The V gene's germline CDR1 is PRHDT and CDR2 FYEKMQ (reference sequence). Trimming at V came to 3 bases and at J to 5 bases, leaving 9 bases not matched to a gene. CDR3 sequence (DNA): TGTGCCAGCAGCTTGAACCGCGGGGGGGCCGGAGATACGCAGTATTTT. Encoded protein: CASSLNRGGAGDTQYF.

The chain couples TRBV19 to TRBJ1-5, with D hard to call. The CDR3 runs 14 residues. The germline V gene encodes CDR1 LNHDA and CDR2 SQIVND (reference sequence). V dropped 1 base and J dropped 4 bases, with 8 bases sitting between them. This chain's CDR3 is CASSIGVGNQPQHF. The CDR3 DNA is TGTGCCAGTAGTATAGGGGTTGGGAATCAGCCCCAGCATTTT.

The rearrangement links TRBV6-5 to TRBJ2-7, with TRBD2 matching over 7 bases. Germline loops: CDR1 MNHEY, CDR2 SVGAGI. V was clipped by 0 bases and J by 5 bases; unmatched bases: 10. The length of the CDR3 is 16 residues. The CDR3 reads CASSYSLAGEGNEQYF. CDR3 in DNA: TGTGCCAGCAGTTACTCCTTGGCGGGAGAGGGGAACGAGCAGTACTTC.

This chain uses TRBV28 with TRBJ1-2; a possible D gene is TRBD1 (6 bases). The CDR3 sequence is 14 residues long. Germline V gives CDR1 MDHEN, CDR2 SYDVKM. V shed 5 bases and J shed 6 bases, with 16 bases lying between them. Here the CDR3 DNA reads TGTGCCAGCAGTAGGGGAACAGGGCACAATGGCTACACCTTC. Translated, it gives CASSRGTGHNGYTF.

The chain is built from TRBV5-1 and TRBJ1-2; maybe TRBD1 (6 bases). Germline V gene sequence: CDR1 SGHRS, CDR2 YFSETQ. Deletions cut 0 bases from V and 8 bases from J, with 14 bases between. CDR3 length: 14 residues. The CDR3 is CASSLAGQRRGYTF. The CDR3 bases are TGCGCCAGCAGCTTGGCCGGACAGCGCAGGGGCTACACCTTC.

The chain has TRBV19 and TRBJ1-1, with 10 bases identical to TRBD1. CDR1 and CDR2 from the germline V gene are LNHDA and SQIVND (reference sequence). The CDR3 is made up of 15 amino acids. J lost 2 bases, V lost 3 bases, and 3 bases had no gene match. The CDR3 coding sequence is TGTGCCAGTAGTATGGGGGACAGGGGCAACACTGAAGCTTTCTTT. Protein sequence: CASSMGDRGNTEAFF.

The chain employs TRBV5-4 and TRBJ1-2, with D possibly TRBD1 on 6 matching bases. CDR1 SGHNT and CDR2 YYREEE come from the germline V gene (reference sequence). V was clipped by 5 bases and J by 8 bases, with 16 bases between them. The CDR3 length is 13 residues. CDR3: CASRAAKGDGYTF. The CDR3 nucleotides read TGTGCCAGCAGGGCCGCTAAGGGGGACGGCTACACCTTC.

This chain joins TRBV19 and TRBJ2-1, with a weak D call TRBD1 (6 bases). The V gene lost 7 bases and the J gene lost 2 bases, with 15 bases spanning the gap. Germline V gene lookup returns CDR1 LNHDA and CDR2 SQIVND (reference sequence). This CDR3 has 15 residues. The CDR3 loop is CASTPSEGAYNEQFF. The CDR3 nucleotides read TGTGCCAGTACCCCGTCTGAGGGGGCCTACAATGAGCAGTTCTTC. Full variable domain (rest looked up from reference TRBV19 and TRBJ2-1): DGGITQSPKYLFRKEGQNVTLSCEQNLNHDAMYWYRQDPGQGLRLIYYSQIVNDFQKGDIAEGYSVSREKKESFPLTVTSAQKNPTAFYLCASTPSEGAYNEQFFGPGTRLTVL.

This clone was detected only once. The rearrangement links TRBV5-6 to TRBJ1-2, with a tentative D call TRBD1 (6 bases). V was pared by 2 bases and J by 1 base, with 9 bases between. In germline, CDR1 is SGHDT, CDR2 YYEEEE. This CDR3 contains 14 residues. CDR3 sequence: CASSLDRYNYGYTF. CDR3 nucleotide sequence: TGTGCCAGCAGCTTAGACAGGTATAACTATGGCTACACCTTC.

V usage is TRBV24-1 and J usage is TRBJ2-5; D remains unclear. This CDR3 region has 13 residues. CDR1 and CDR2 (germline): KGHDR, SFDVKD. Trimming stripped 4 bases from V and 9 bases from J, with 14 bases between. For the CDR3, the DNA is TGTGCCACCAGTGACCGTGACGGCCAGGCCCAGTACTTC. Its protein product is CATSDRDGQAQYF.

This sequence joins TRBV10-3 and TRBJ1-5, with D possibly being TRBD1 (5 bases). The germline CDR1 and CDR2 sequences are ENHRY and SYGVKD. The V and J ends lost 3 bases and 0 bases respectively, with 6 bases between them. The CDR3 sequence is 14 residues long. CDR3 region: CAISEQDSNQPQHF. In DNA, the CDR3 is TGTGCCATCAGTGAACAGGATAGCAATCAGCCCCAGCATTTT.